This T cell receptor (beta chain) emerged from a study of T cell responses to AZD1222 COVID-19 vaccine. The overall study: Researchers grouped second doses given at about 4 or about 12 weeks into one pool. Regarding the study as a whole: Just five to seven people given AZD1222 tested seropositive at baseline. None of the repertoires were sampled until the peak T cell response had passed. Among the donors, most were white British and more were female, and clonal diversity was possibly underestimated.

The CDR3 has 17 residues. Trimming at V came to 2 bases and at J to 4 bases, leaving 10 bases not matched to a gene. Germline CDR1 and CDR2: SEHNR and FQNEAQ (reference sequence). Comments on this clone: Antigen specificity is unknown.

The table came from immunoSEQ multiplex PCR; TCRdb's copy has only in-frame clones and leaves some out. In the table there are roughly 150,000 clones, less than 95% of which are singletons. The chain carries TRBV7-9 and TRBJ2-5, with 10 bases that match TRBD2. This TCR derives from an adult in good health. Sequencing used peripheral blood, obtained on day 0 of AZD1222 vaccination. The CDR3 region has the DNA TGTGCCAGCAGCTTAACTACCAGCGGGGGGGCGGGAGAGACCCAGTACTTC. Translation gives CASSLTTSGGAGETQYF.